The clone carrying this TCR beta chain was seen a single time. This record comes from a study of OX40 agonist ivuxolimab in advanced cancers. Patients were ineligible given autoimmune disease history or systemic immunosuppression. Profiled with immunoSEQ multiplex PCR; TCRdb holds only in-frame clones, not every one. The sample carries tens of thousands of clones, 75% to 90% recorded once. V was trimmed by 0 bases and J by 0 bases, leaving 4 bases between them. This CDR3 comprises 14 residues. Germline assignment: CDR1 SNHLY and CDR2 FYNNEI. This receptor was obtained from an adult with an advanced solid tumor such as melanoma, head and neck, liver or kidney cancer. The J gene is TRBJ2-3, the V gene TRBV2; D ambiguous. The sample in question was CD4+ or CD8+ T cells sorted from blood, obtained in a trial of the OX40 agonist ivuxolimab. This chain's CDR3 is CASSEAWSTDTQYF. CDR3 sequence (DNA): TGTGCCAGCAGTGAAGCATGGAGCACAGATACGCAGTATTTT. The whole variable domain, remainder taken from reference TRBV2 and TRBJ2-3, is EPEVTQTPSHQVTQMGQEVILRCVPISNHLYFYWYRQILGQKVEFLVSFYNNEISEKSEIFDDQFSVERPDGSNFTLKIRSTKLEDSAMYFCASSEAWSTDTQYFGPGTRLTVL.